This T cell receptor beta chain stems from a study of blood T cell repertoires in COVID-19. Study at large: Samples of COVID-19 (acute and convalescent) were obtained from the United States, Italy and Spain. PBMCs, B-cell-depleted T cells, or T cells were the source of the cDNA or gDNA that made up the material.

This clone was found a few times. Trimming removed 2 bases at V and 4 bases at J, with 8 bases between. There are 14 residues in the CDR3. Germline V lookup: CDR1 LGHDT, CDR2 YNNKEL (reference sequence). In the original workflow: It was from reference gene primer amplification that nucleated cell counts were estimated. Only in-frame clones appear in the TCRdb table, and some are missing; sequencing was by immunoSEQ multiplex PCR. V and J calls and clone size are those listed in that table; D and trimming were worked out from the DNA. Of about 160,000 clones in the sample, roughly 83% were seen once. This TCR came from an elderly woman with active or convalescent COVID-19. This chain uses TRBV3-1 (or the pseudogene TRBV3-2) with TRBJ1-4; D might be TRBD1 (6 bases). The sequenced sample was peripheral blood. The CDR3 DNA is TGTGCCAGCAGCCAAAGACAGGATAATGAAAAACTGTTTTTT. Its protein is CASSQRQDNEKLFF.